Given below is one T cell receptor (beta chain) in context. The sample belongs to a study of OX40 agonist ivuxolimab in advanced cancers. At the level of the study: Patients' therapy was ivuxolimab, an antibody that acts as an agonist of OX40 (CD134).

The table came from immunoSEQ multiplex PCR; TCRdb's copy has only in-frame clones and leaves some out. Among about 60,000 clones listed, around nine tenths were seen once. The sequence came from an adult with an advanced solid tumor such as melanoma, head and neck, liver or kidney cancer. Specimen: CD4+ or CD8+ T cells sorted from blood, collected in a trial of the OX40 agonist ivuxolimab.

DNA of the CDR3: TGTGCCAGCAGCCCCGTCACCCTTCGCCGAGATACGCAGTATTTT. Translation gives CASSPVTLRRDTQYF. This chain links TRBV7-2 with TRBJ2-3; no reliable D call. The CDR3 length is 15 residues. The V and J ends lost 5 bases and 5 bases respectively, with 17 bases between them. Germline CDR1 and CDR2: SGHTA and FQGNSA.